This is a list of T cell receptor beta chains from one sample in a study of CD8 T cells in ankylosing spondylitis. TCRdb itself ran the 5' RACE reads through MiXCR, one entry per CDR3 protein. The profile shows roughly 90,000 distinct CDR3 sequences, roughly 8.5% of them singletons. Sequencing used blood, either unsorted or a sorted T cell fraction (not recorded which). These receptors all stem from a male donor with ankylosing spondylitis. CDR3s include the opening cysteine and the closing phenylalanine or tryptophan. The order of the fields is V gene, clone size, D gene, J gene, CDR3 DNA, CDR3 protein. A D gene is named only where the DNA matches it firmly. The size of a clone is reported for some rows only, either as once, few or many, or as a class for expanded clones.

v_call: TRBV20-1; clone_size: -; d_call: -; j_call: TRBJ2-7; cdr3_nt: TGCAGTGCAGGGGTGGGTCTTGAGCAGTACTTC; cdr3_aa: CSAGVGLEQYF
v_call: TRBV11-2; clone_size: -; d_call: -; j_call: TRBJ1-1; cdr3_nt: TGTGCCAGCAGCCCGGCAGGGGCTAACATTGAAGCTTTCTTT; cdr3_aa: CASSPAGANIEAFF
v_call: TRBV19; clone_size: many; d_call: -; j_call: TRBJ2-1; cdr3_nt: TGTGCCAGTAGTATAGATCTGACAGCCTACAATGAGCAGTTCTTC; cdr3_aa: CASSIDLTAYNEQFF
v_call: TRBV20-1; clone_size: few; d_call: TRBD2; j_call: TRBJ2-1; cdr3_nt: TGCAGTGCTGGAATGACCCTGTGGACTAGCGGCGAGCAGTTCTTC; cdr3_aa: CSAGMTLWTSGEQFF
v_call: TRBV7-8; clone_size: many; d_call: -; j_call: TRBJ1-1; cdr3_nt: TGTGCCAGCAGCTTAGGGGGGGCGCGGACTGAAGCTTTCTTT; cdr3_aa: CASSLGGARTEAFF
v_call: TRBV6-2/TRBV6-3; clone_size: many; d_call: TRBD1; j_call: TRBJ2-1; cdr3_nt: TGTGCCAGCGGCCAAGGGGGCTACATCAATGAGCAGTTCTTC; cdr3_aa: CASGQGGYINEQFF
v_call: TRBV27; clone_size: many; d_call: -; j_call: TRBJ1-1; cdr3_nt: TGTGCCAGCAGTTTCCACATATGGAACACTGAAGCTTTCTTT; cdr3_aa: CASSFHIWNTEAFF
v_call: TRBV6-5; clone_size: few; d_call: -; j_call: TRBJ2-1; cdr3_nt: TGTGCCAGCAGATTAACCGGGAGTACCTACAATGAGCAGTTCTTC; cdr3_aa: CASRLTGSTYNEQFF
v_call: TRBV27; clone_size: many; d_call: -; j_call: TRBJ1-5; cdr3_nt: TGTGCCAGCAGTCCCAACTGGCATAGCAATCAGCCCCAGCATTTT; cdr3_aa: CASSPNWHSNQPQHF
v_call: TRBV7-2; clone_size: -; d_call: TRBD1; j_call: TRBJ1-4; cdr3_nt: TGTGCCAGCAGCTTAGCGCCACAGGGGGCGAGAAAACTGTTTTTT; cdr3_aa: CASSLAPQGARKLFF
v_call: TRBV5-1; clone_size: -; d_call: TRBD2; j_call: TRBJ2-5; cdr3_nt: TGCGCCAGCAGCGAGGGACTAGCGGGAGGAGGAGAGACCCAGTACTTC; cdr3_aa: CASSEGLAGGGETQYF
v_call: TRBV7-2; clone_size: many; d_call: -; j_call: TRBJ2-1; cdr3_nt: TGTGCCAGCAGCTTTAACCCGGCTGAGCAGTTCTTC; cdr3_aa: CASSFNPAEQFF
v_call: TRBV4-2; clone_size: -; d_call: -; j_call: TRBJ2-3; cdr3_nt: TGTGCCAGCAGTCTTACCCGGGGGTCCGAAGATACGCAGTATTTT; cdr3_aa: CASSLTRGSEDTQYF
v_call: TRBV11-1; clone_size: few; d_call: TRBD2; j_call: TRBJ2-1; cdr3_nt: TGTGCCAGCAGCTCGGGACTAGCGGGAGGGGATTTTAGGAATGAGCAGTTCTTC; cdr3_aa: CASSSGLAGGDFRNEQFF
v_call: TRBV15; clone_size: many; d_call: -; j_call: TRBJ2-4; cdr3_nt: TGTGCCACCAGCAGAGCTTCGACTGGGGCCAAAAACATTCAGTACTTC; cdr3_aa: CATSRASTGAKNIQYF
v_call: TRBV9; clone_size: few; d_call: TRBD1; j_call: TRBJ2-2; cdr3_nt: TGTGCCAGCAGCATCCGGACAGGGTCCACCGGGGAGCTGTTTTTT; cdr3_aa: CASSIRTGSTGELFF
v_call: TRBV5-1; clone_size: few; d_call: -; j_call: TRBJ1-2; cdr3_nt: TGCGCCAGCAGCTCTGGGGCTAATGGCTACACCTTC; cdr3_aa: CASSSGANGYTF
v_call: TRBV29-1; clone_size: many; d_call: -; j_call: TRBJ2-2; cdr3_nt: TGCAGCGTTGTAGCAGGGGACACCGGGGAGCTGTTTTTT; cdr3_aa: CSVVAGDTGELFF
v_call: TRBV5-6; clone_size: few; d_call: TRBD2; j_call: TRBJ2-1; cdr3_nt: TGTGCCAGCAGCCCCGGGACTAGCGGAACCCCCAATGAGCAGTTCTTC; cdr3_aa: CASSPGTSGTPNEQFF
v_call: TRBV7-9; clone_size: few; d_call: -; j_call: TRBJ2-3; cdr3_nt: TGTGCCAGCAGCTTAGCATGGGCCGACACAGATACGCAGTATTTT; cdr3_aa: CASSLAWADTDTQYF
v_call: TRBV4-2; clone_size: few; d_call: -; j_call: TRBJ2-7; cdr3_nt: TGTGCCAGCAGCCAAGCCAGGGGTTACGAGCAGTACTTC; cdr3_aa: CASSQARGYEQYF
v_call: TRBV10-3; clone_size: many; d_call: -; j_call: TRBJ1-1; cdr3_nt: TGTGCCATCAGTGATTTCAGGGACAAGAACACTGAAGCTTTCTTT; cdr3_aa: CAISDFRDKNTEAFF